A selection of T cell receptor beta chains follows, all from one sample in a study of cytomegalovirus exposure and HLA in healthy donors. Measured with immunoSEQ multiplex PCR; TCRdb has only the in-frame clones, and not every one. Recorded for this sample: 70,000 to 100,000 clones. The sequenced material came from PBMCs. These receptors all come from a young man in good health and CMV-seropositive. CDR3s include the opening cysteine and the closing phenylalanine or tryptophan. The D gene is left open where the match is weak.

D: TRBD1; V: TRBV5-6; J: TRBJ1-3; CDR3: CASSWGTGSGNTIYF; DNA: TGTGCCAGCAGCTGGGGGACAGGATCTGGAAACACCATATATTTT
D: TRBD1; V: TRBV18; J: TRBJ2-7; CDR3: CASSPPTGGYEQYF; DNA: TGTGCCAGCTCACCACCGACAGGGGGTTACGAGCAGTACTTC
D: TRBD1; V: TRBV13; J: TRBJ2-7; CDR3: CASSHRDRAYEQYF; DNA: TGTGCCAGCAGCCACCGGGACAGGGCCTACGAGCAGTACTTC
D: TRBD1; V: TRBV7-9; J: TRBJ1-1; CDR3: CASSTRQGANTEAFF; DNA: TGTGCCAGCAGCACCCGACAGGGGGCGAACACTGAAGCTTTCTTT
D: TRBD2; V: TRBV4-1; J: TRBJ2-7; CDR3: CASSQGGLAGEQYF; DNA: TGCGCCAGCAGCCAAGGAGGACTAGCCGGCGAGCAGTACTTC
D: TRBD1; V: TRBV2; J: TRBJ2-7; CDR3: CASSEAGQGGEQYF; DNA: TGTGCCAGCAGTGAAGCTGGACAGGGAGGCGAGCAGTACTTC
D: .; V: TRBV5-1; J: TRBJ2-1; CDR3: CASLPLGEENEQFF; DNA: TGCGCCAGTCTCCCCCTAGGGGAGGAGAATGAGCAGTTCTTC
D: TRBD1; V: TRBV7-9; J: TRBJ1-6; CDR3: CASSSSGTGDSPLHF; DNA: TGTGCCAGCAGCTCCTCCGGGACAGGGGACTCACCCCTCCACTTT
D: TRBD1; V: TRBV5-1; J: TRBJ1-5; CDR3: CASSSGQGDYQPQHF; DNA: TGCGCCAGCAGCAGTGGACAGGGTGATTATCAGCCCCAGCATTTT
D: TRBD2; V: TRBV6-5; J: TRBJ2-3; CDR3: CASSWGSGGSTDTQYF; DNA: TGTGCCAGCAGTTGGGGTAGCGGGGGGTCCACAGATACGCAGTATTTT
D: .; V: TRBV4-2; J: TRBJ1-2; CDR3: CASSQEPGGGYTF; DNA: TGTGCCAGCAGCCAAGAGCCGGGAGGCGGCTACACCTTC
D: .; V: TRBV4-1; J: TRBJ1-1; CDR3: CASSQDPGLHTEAFF; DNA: TGCGCCAGCAGCCAAGATCCAGGCTTACACACTGAAGCTTTCTTT
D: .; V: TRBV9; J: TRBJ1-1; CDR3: CASSVDGGRVAFF; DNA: TGTGCCAGCAGCGTAGACGGAGGGCGGGTAGCTTTCTTT
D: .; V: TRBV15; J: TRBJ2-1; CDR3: CATSPNPGVAGDLNEQFF; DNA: TGTGCCACCAGCCCTAACCCAGGGGTTGCGGGGGACCTCAATGAGCAGTTCTTC
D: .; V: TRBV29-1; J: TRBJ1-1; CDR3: CSANRQNTEAFF; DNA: TGCAGCGCAAACCGACAGAACACTGAAGCTTTCTTT
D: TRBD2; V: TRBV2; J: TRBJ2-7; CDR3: CASSEGLRLAAYEQYF; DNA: TGTGCCAGCAGTGAAGGGCTCCGACTAGCGGCCTACGAGCAGTACTTC
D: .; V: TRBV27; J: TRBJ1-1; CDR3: CASGSGVFTEAFF; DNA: TGTGCCAGCGGCTCAGGGGTGTTTACTGAAGCTTTCTTT
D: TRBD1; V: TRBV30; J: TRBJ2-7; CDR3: CAWSALLPGQVTYEQYF; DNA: TGTGCCTGGAGTGCCCTGTTACCGGGACAGGTGACCTACGAGCAGTACTTC
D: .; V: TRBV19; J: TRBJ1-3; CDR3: CASSTRRKVASGNTIYF; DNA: TGTGCCAGTAGTACCCGCAGGAAGGTGGCCTCTGGAAACACCATATATTTT
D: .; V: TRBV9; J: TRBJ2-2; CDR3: CASSAEAGELFF; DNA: TGTGCCAGCAGCGCTGAGGCCGGGGAGCTGTTTTTT
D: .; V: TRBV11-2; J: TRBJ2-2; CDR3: CASSFTLTGELFF; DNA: TGTGCCAGCAGCTTCACTCTCACCGGGGAGCTGTTTTTT
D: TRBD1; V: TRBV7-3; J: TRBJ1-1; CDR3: CASSPGTGSDTEAFF; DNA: TGTGCCAGCAGCCCCGGGACAGGGAGTGACACTGAAGCTTTCTTT
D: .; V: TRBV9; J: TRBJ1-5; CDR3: CASSVGAASMPQHF; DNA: TGTGCCAGCAGCGTAGGAGCGGCCTCAATGCCCCAGCATTTT